The present entry profiles one TCR beta chain with its context. The record originates from a study of T cells expressing NK-cell markers. On the study more broadly: The eight sequenced donors comprised seven who were HCMV-seropositive and one who was seronegative.

TCRdb reanalyzed the 5' RACE reads, giving one entry per CDR3 protein sequence and no DNA. The table lists hundreds of thousands of distinct CDR3 sequences. This CDR3 contains 13 residues. The germline gives CDR1 SGHTA, CDR2 FQGNSA. The receptor comes from a man between 18 and 35 years old in good health. This chain joins TRBV7-2 and TRBJ2-7; TCRdb lists TRBD1, though no DNA is available to test this call. Sequenced: blood T cells: a sorted CD56 or NKG2C T cell subset, CD4+ or CD8+ T cells, or bulk PBMC T cells (not recorded which). The CDR3 region is CASSLGGLGEQYF.